The rows below give T cell receptor beta chains drawn from one sample of a study of shared clonotypes between healthy human individuals. Method: immunoSEQ multiplex PCR; TCRdb's copy keeps in-frame clones and lacks some. The sample has 2 million to 2.5 million clones, approximately 93% seen once. Specimen: naive CD4+ T cells from PBMCs. These TCRs come from a man aged 18-30 years in good health. Some clones in this sample may be carry-over from other donors' samples. The CDR3 runs from the conserved cysteine through the conserved F or W. The order of the fields is J gene, V gene, D gene, clone size, CDR3 protein, CDR3 DNA. D genes are given only for firm matches. Some rows have no size entry. The others give once, few or many, or a class for an expanded clone.

TRBJ2-7 TRBV28 TRBD1 - CASSLPHRGYEQYF TGTGCCAGCAGTTTACCCCACAGGGGTTACGAGCAGTACTTC
TRBJ2-2 TRBV27 - - CASSFRTRRAGELFF TGTGCCAGCAGTTTTCGTACGAGGCGGGCCGGGGAGCTGTTTTTT
TRBJ2-7 TRBV2 TRBD2 - CASSGDRQTSGRGFDEQYF TGTGCCAGCAGTGGGGATCGGCAGACTAGCGGGAGGGGATTTGACGAGCAGTACTTC
TRBJ2-2 TRBV10-3 - few CAISDGVAVNTGELFF TGTGCCATCAGTGATGGGGTGGCAGTAAACACCGGGGAGCTGTTTTTT
TRBJ2-7 TRBV14 - few CASSPLTWTLPYEQYF TGTGCCAGCAGCCCCCTTACGTGGACACTTCCATACGAGCAGTACTTC
TRBJ1-2 TRBV6-4 - - CASSVEPNYGYTF TGTGCCAGCAGCGTTGAGCCTAACTATGGCTACACCTTC
TRBJ2-4 TRBV19 - - CASSIPPWTATKNIQYF TGTGCCAGTAGTATCCCTCCCTGGACAGCAACCAAAAACATTCAGTACTTC
TRBJ2-1 TRBV9 - - CASSLTTGKYNEQFF TGTGCCAGCAGCCTTACCACAGGGAAATACAATGAGCAGTTCTTC
TRBJ1-4 TRBV2 TRBD1 - CASSEQGAANEKLFF TGTGCCAGCAGCGAGCAGGGGGCTGCTAATGAAAAACTGTTTTTT
TRBJ1-2 TRBV6-1 - - CASSELSGPNYGYTF TGTGCCAGCAGTGAATTATCCGGGCCCAACTATGGCTACACCTTC
TRBJ1-2 TRBV7-2 - - CASSDNDYGYTF TGTGCCAGCAGCGATAACGACTATGGCTACACCTTC
TRBJ2-3 TRBV9 - - CASSVAPLEADTQYF TGTGCCAGCAGCGTAGCTCCACTAGAGGCAGATACGCAGTATTTT
TRBJ2-3 TRBV2 - - CASSVYLDTQYF TGTGCCAGCAGTGTATATCTGGATACGCAGTATTTT
TRBJ1-2 TRBV15 TRBD1 - CATSRRMTGAATNYGYTF TGTGCCACCAGCAGAAGAATGACAGGGGCAGCAACTAACTATGGCTACACCTTC
TRBJ2-7 TRBV7-9 - - CASSLDGNPTSQYF TGTGCCAGCAGCTTAGATGGTAACCCTACGTCGCAGTACTTC
TRBJ2-7 TRBV15 TRBD1 - CATNQDRGSYEQYF TGTGCCACCAACCAGGACAGGGGGTCCTACGAGCAGTACTTC
TRBJ2-3 TRBV4-2 TRBD2 - CASSQEASGRRGTDTQYF TGTGCCAGCAGCCAAGAGGCTAGCGGGAGAAGGGGCACAGATACGCAGTATTTT
TRBJ2-4 TRBV7-2 TRBD1 - CASSSGQAGIQYF TGTGCCAGCAGCTCCGGACAGGCGGGCATTCAGTACTTC
TRBJ1-1 TRBV5-6 - - CASSVRGPTTEAFF TGTGCCAGCAGCGTGAGGGGACCCACCACTGAAGCTTTCTTT
TRBJ1-2 TRBV5-4 - - CASSFPRSGNGYTF TGTGCCAGCAGCTTCCCACGGTCAGGCAATGGCTACACCTTC
TRBJ2-1 TRBV27 TRBD2 - CASSLRLAGYNEQFF TGTGCCAGCAGTTTGAGGCTAGCGGGGTACAATGAGCAGTTCTTC
TRBJ2-1 TRBV21-1 - - CASSKVDREIYNEQFF TGTGCCAGCAGCAAAGTTGATAGGGAAATTTACAATGAGCAGTTCTTC
TRBJ1-1 TRBV2 - - CASRLEMGEGTEAFF TGTGCCAGCAGGCTTGAGATGGGCGAGGGCACTGAAGCTTTCTTT
TRBJ2-7 TRBV5-7 TRBD2 - CASSLASDWVAGVYEQYF TGTGCCAGCAGCTTGGCCAGCGATTGGGTAGCGGGAGTCTACGAGCAGTACTTC
TRBJ2-1 TRBV2 TRBD2 - CASILAGQISNEQFF TGTGCCAGCATCCTAGCGGGCCAGATAAGTAATGAGCAGTTCTTC
TRBJ1-5 TRBV30 TRBD1 - CAWSEGTGFHQPQHF TGTGCCTGGAGTGAGGGGACAGGGTTTCATCAGCCCCAGCATTTT
TRBJ2-7 TRBV28 - - CASSLTPTGSYEQYF TGTGCCAGCAGTTTAACCCCGACAGGCTCCTACGAGCAGTACTTC
TRBJ1-2 TRBV29-1 - - CSVEAPRHYGYTF TGCAGCGTTGAGGCTCCGAGGCACTATGGCTACACCTTC
TRBJ2-3 TRBV5-5 - - CASSLTGDFQTVTQYF TGTGCCAGCAGCTTGACCGGGGACTTCCAAACCGTGACGCAGTATTTT
TRBJ2-3 TRBV2 - - CASSANGVGTDTQYF TGTGCCAGCAGTGCTAACGGGGTGGGCACAGATACGCAGTATTTT
TRBJ2-5 TRBV27 - - CASSFTGLGTQYF TGTGCCAGCAGTTTCACCGGGTTGGGGACCCAGTACTTC
TRBJ2-3 TRBV14 TRBD2 - CASSQYRLAGEDTQYF TGTGCCAGCAGCCAATACAGACTAGCGGGAGAGGATACGCAGTATTTT
TRBJ2-7 TRBV5-1 TRBD2 - CASSQGLANSYEQYF TGCGCCAGCAGCCAAGGACTAGCGAACTCCTACGAGCAGTACTTC
TRBJ2-3 TRBV7-6 - once CASSWDLSTDTQYF TGTGCCAGCAGCTGGGACCTTAGCACAGATACGCAGTATTTT
TRBJ1-1 TRBV10-1 TRBD1 - CASSGFRDRAEAFF TGCGCCAGCAGTGGGTTCCGGGACAGGGCTGAAGCTTTCTTT
TRBJ1-2 TRBV27 - - CASSLIGPNYGYTF TGTGCCAGCAGTTTAATAGGGCCAAACTATGGCTACACCTTC
TRBJ2-4 TRBV9 - - CASSIGAKNIQYF TGTGCCAGCAGTATTGGAGCCAAAAACATTCAGTACTTC
TRBJ1-2 TRBV7-2 TRBD1 once CASSRDRASEGYTF TGTGCCAGCAGCCGGGACAGGGCTTCGGAGGGCTACACCTTC
TRBJ2-6 TRBV9 - - CASSPNPVGFSGANVLTF TGTGCCAGCAGCCCCAACCCGGTGGGGTTTAGTGGGGCCAACGTCCTGACTTTC